This paragraph reports one T cell receptor beta chain. This clonotype is medium-sized (0.01 to 0.1%). This receptor's antigen is unknown. Within one base of it there is no much larger clone, and no base qualities were kept. Found in a library prepared for alpha chains, this beta chain is an off-target read, and its abundance has little meaning. Receptor amplification or capture employed 5' RACE. The sequencing machine was a NextSeq 500. To allow correction of PCR and sequencing errors, the TCR library protocol tagged every TCR cDNA molecule with a unique molecular identifier. The published analysis was carried out like this. Decombinator tools were used for TCR identification, UMI-based error correction and CDR3 extraction. TCRs above a frequency of 2 per 1,000, corresponding to the top 1% of the tumor frequency distribution, were defined as expanded. Expanded tumor TCRs statistically deemed absent (corrected P<0.05) from at least one tumor region were classed as regional, and all other expanded tumor TCRs were classed as ubiquitous. Renyi diversity was computed with the R vegan package after each repertoire had been subsampled 100 times to 5,000 TCRs. To build CDR3 similarity networks, amino acid triplet string-kernel similarity was used, and CDR3s were connected when their pairwise similarity was above 0.82. TCRdb reprocessing: public reads trimmed at Q25 with fastp, clones called with MiXCR, in-frame beta chains kept. All rows with the same CDR3 protein become a single entry with the most common DNA and genes. TCRdb's processing, not the authors', yielded these V and J calls. Counted in this sample were 7,200 or so distinct CDR3 sequences; around an eighth of them appeared once. The ten largest clones take up approximately 23% of the sample.

Reading the label with the study, this specimen's time point is: sample taken at primary tumor resection. Samples were obtained from 72 patients with early-stage, untreated non-small cell lung cancer from the lung TRACERx cohort. Without any cell sorting, TCR sequencing was performed on whole RNA extracted either from tumor and nontumor lung tissue or from cryopreserved PBMC samples. Only patients with enough RNA available from two or more tumor regions were chosen for TCR sequencing. Before being selected, tumor and adjacent nontumor lung specimens were reviewed by a lung pathologist. Reading from cysteine to phenylalanine, the CDR3 counts 15 amino acids. The sequence is cut down to CDR3 DNA, 45 bases in frame from base 1. Ends trimmed: V by 7 bases, J by 2 bases; bases unmatched to a gene: 6. The germline V gene encodes CDR1 MNHEY and CDR2 SVGAGI. These data are taken from a study of spatial heterogeneity in lung cancer (dated by TCRdb to between 2019 and 2020). With regard to the full study: Beta-chain transcripts were consistently detected in greater numbers than alpha-chain transcripts, which likely reflects a higher abundance of beta-chain transcripts. In tumor regions, TCR transcript counts showed a strong correlation with a T cell transcriptional module score from matched bulk RNA-seq. In the raw uncorrected reads, each unique combination of TCR and UMI appeared on average more than ten times. TCR alpha and beta repertoires were quantitatively compared across multiple tumor regions, matched nontumor lung and blood in non-small cell lung cancer. Nonsynonymous mutation counts, determined by whole-exome sequencing of tumor tissue, were related to features of the TCR repertoire. At surgery, some 200 tumor regions, 64 matched nontumor lung samples and some 54 PBMC samples were TCR-sequenced for both alpha and beta chains. The full study reports these points: TCR-seq coverage of tumor T cells was estimated at only approximately 7% for alpha chains and about 13% for beta chains. Confirming at a functional level the hypothesis that regional TCRs recognize regional mutations was considered to require additional single-cell paired TCR alpha and beta sequencing. Counts of ubiquitous and regional expanded TCRs were found to correlate with counts of ubiquitous and regional nonsynonymous mutations, respectively. The tumor nonsynonymous mutation count correlated with the number of expanded alpha and beta TCRs within the tumor.

The source is a male donor with early-stage non-small cell lung cancer. This receptor chain uses TRBV6-5 and TRBJ2-3, and 10 bases in between align with TRBD2. The input for sequencing was lung tumor tissue, taken at surgery. CDR3 region: CASKRTSGPTDTQYF. The nucleotide sequence reads TGTGCCAGCAAACGGACTAGCGGACCCACAGATACGCAGTATTTT.